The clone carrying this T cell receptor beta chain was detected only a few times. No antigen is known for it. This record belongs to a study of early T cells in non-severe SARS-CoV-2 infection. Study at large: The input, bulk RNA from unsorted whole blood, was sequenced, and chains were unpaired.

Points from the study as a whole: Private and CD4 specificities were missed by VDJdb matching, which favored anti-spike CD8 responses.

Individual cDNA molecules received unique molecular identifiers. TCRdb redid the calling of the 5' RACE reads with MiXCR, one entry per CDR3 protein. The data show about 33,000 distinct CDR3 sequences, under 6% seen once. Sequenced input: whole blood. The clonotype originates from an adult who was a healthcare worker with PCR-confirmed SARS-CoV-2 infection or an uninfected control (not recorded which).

For the CDR3, the DNA is TGTGCCACCTCCGGCGGGGCAGGGAATGAAAAACTGTTTTTT. It yields the protein CATSGGAGNEKLFF. V and J are TRBV10-3 and TRBJ1-4; a weak D match, TRBD1 (5 bases). Germline V gene lookup returns CDR1 ENHRY and CDR2 SYGVKD. V was pared by 10 bases and J by 5 bases, with 17 bases between. The CDR3 totals 14 residues.